Sequencing of this TCR beta chain was carried out in a study of Graves' ophthalmopathy and Graves' hyperthyroidism. The overall study: No progression to ophthalmopathy over 18 months defined stable hyperthyroidism. Whole-study results and caveats: Most thyroid-expanded clonotypes exceeding 0.001 frequency were also found in blood. Ophthalmopathy could be told apart from stable hyperthyroidism by a 13-signature model (roughly 90% sensitivity, about 81% specificity).

For repertoire sequencing, the TCR beta CDR3 regions were amplified from RNA transcripts. In the first round, RT-PCR was carried out with HTBI primers, and a multiplex PCR formed the second round. One entry per CDR3 protein results from TCRdb running MiXCR on the multiplex PCR reads. The repertoire holds over a million distinct CDR3 sequences, with 35% to 40% as singletons. Uncontrolled infections, other autoimmune diseases, pregnancy or lactation barred patients from enrollment. The CDR3 has 14 residues. V lost 3 bases, J lost 3 bases, and 3 bases stayed unmatched. Germline lookup yields CDR1 KGHDR and CDR2 SFDVKD. This clonotype was observed at least ten times. The target antigen is unknown.

The sequence came from an adult man with Graves' hyperthyroidism. The chain couples TRBV24-1 to TRBJ1-2, with TRBD1 matching 7 bases. Sequencing input: peripheral blood or thyroid tissue (not recorded which). The CDR3 DNA sequence: TGTGCCACCAGTGATCTAGGACAGGACTATGGCTACACCTTC. It encodes CATSDLGQDYGYTF.